This T cell receptor (beta chain) derives from a study of cytomegalovirus exposure and HLA in healthy donors. Study-level information: The study placed approximately 78% of its approximately 400 genotyped donors in the Caucasian-associated ancestry cluster.

60 Vbeta and 13 Jbeta primers were used in PCR. Repertoires were generated with immunoSEQ multiplex PCR, while TCRdb's copy carries only in-frame clones and drops some. The repertoire table contains roughly 120,000 clones. With respect to this clone: The antigen remains unidentified.

Findings and limits, study-wide: Several of the most significant clusters appeared linked to common viral pathogens, based on a later analysis. In a later analysis, about 17,000 TCR beta sequences were associated with HLA alleles at 0.05 false discovery rate. When presence/absence was analysed, sequencing depth was taken to be roughly uniform across donors.

The CDR3 totals 16 residues. The V gene end was trimmed by 4 bases and the J gene end by 2 bases; junction bases not matched to a gene: 8. Per the germline V gene, CDR1 is SGHRS and CDR2 is YFSETQ. The chain employs TRBV5-1 and TRBJ2-1; the match to TRBD2 covers 8 bases. The material sequenced was PBMCs. The sequence was obtained from a man under 40 in good health and CMV-seronegative. The CDR3 nucleotides are TGCGCCAGCAGCATCTCAGCGGGGGCAACCTACAATGAGCAGTTCTTC. As protein: CASSISAGATYNEQFF.